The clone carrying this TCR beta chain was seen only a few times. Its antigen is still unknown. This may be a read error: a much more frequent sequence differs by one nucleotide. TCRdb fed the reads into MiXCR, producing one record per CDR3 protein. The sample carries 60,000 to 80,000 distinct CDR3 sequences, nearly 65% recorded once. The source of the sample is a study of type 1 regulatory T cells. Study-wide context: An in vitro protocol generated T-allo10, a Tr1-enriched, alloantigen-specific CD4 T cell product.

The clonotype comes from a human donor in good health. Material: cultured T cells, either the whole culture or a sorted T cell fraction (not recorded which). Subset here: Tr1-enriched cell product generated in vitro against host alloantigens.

The DNA for the CDR3 is TGTGCCAGCAGCTTAGGAGGGGGCACTGAAGCTTTCTTT. This translates into CASSLGGGTEAFF. V is TRBV7-6 and J is TRBJ1-1, with D perhaps TRBD1 (6 bases). Germline V gene data show CDR1 as SGHVS and CDR2 as FNYEAQ. V was shortened by 1 base and J by 4 bases, with 7 bases between the two germline ends. The CDR3 extends over 13 amino acids.